This TCR beta chain was recovered during a study of OX40 agonist ivuxolimab in advanced cancers. Overall study: Dose-escalation patients' cancers were hepatocellular carcinoma, melanoma, renal cell or head and neck cancer. Patients with prior anti-PD-1, anti-PD-L1 or anti-CTLA-4 therapy were eligible; less than 50% had some. Study results and caveats: Low normalized T-cell clonal expansion also characterized some of the nonresponders. CD8+ T cells were the subset that, on average, had more expanded clones than CD4+.

Method: immunoSEQ multiplex PCR; TCRdb's copy keeps in-frame clones and lacks some. Of tens of thousands of clones listed, more than 85% are singletons. A remark on this clone: The antigen remains undetermined.

Sequenced material: CD4+ or CD8+ T cells sorted from blood, taken in a trial of the OX40 agonist ivuxolimab. This receptor was identified in an adult with an advanced solid tumor such as melanoma, head and neck, liver or kidney cancer.

The CDR3 loop is CASSDGTSGRAETQYF. CDR3 sequence (DNA): TGTGCCAGCAGCGACGGGACTAGCGGGAGGGCGGAGACCCAGTACTTC. J is TRBJ2-5 and V is TRBV5-4; TRBD2 aligns across 16 bases. The CDR3 consists of 16 residues. The germline gives CDR1 SGHNT, CDR2 YYREEE (reference sequence). The V and J ends lost 4 bases and 5 bases, in that order; junction bases with no gene match: 5.